One T cell receptor beta chain is described in this entry. Its recognized antigen is unknown. Base qualities were left out, and no much larger clone turns up one base away. This sample is drawn from a study of a mutant IDH1 vaccine in newly diagnosed glioma (dated by TCRdb to the early 2020s). For context, the study as a whole: Vaccination was initiated 4-6 weeks after radiotherapy alone, or concurrently with temozolomide cycles in the chemotherapy-containing groups. Of the roughly 33 treated patients, about 62% were male and roughly 38% were female, and a mean age of roughly 40 years was recorded. Prior to enrollment, patients had been given standard therapy consisting of radiotherapy alone, temozolomide alone, or radiochemotherapy with temozolomide, with the combination given to most patients. For exploratory analyses, around 23 treated patients had longitudinal TCRB deep sequencing done wherever samples were available. Peripheral blood samples were drawn at six visits, namely V03 (baseline), V05, V07, V10, V12 and V13. The week-35 safety follow-up took place at visit V12, and the week-47 end of study took place at visit V13. On the study overall, not on this receptor specifically: It was noted by the authors that analyses of patient blood samples could not be reproduced owing to sample limitations. Changes in the top peripheral T cell clonotypes picked up by TCRB sequencing did not appear to be linked to pseudoprogression. Selection of PBMC samples for TCRB deep sequencing was based on availability. Immune responses induced by the vaccine were seen in around 93% of patients across multiple MHC alleles.

Reading the label with the study, this specimen's time point is: week 35, safety follow-up. A 20-mer mutant IDH1 peptide at 300 micrograms in Montanide made up each vaccine dose, which was injected subcutaneously together with topical imiquimod. Patients received eight vaccinations in weeks 1, 3, 5, 7, 11, 15, 19 and 23, corresponding to visits V03 through V10. The donors had newly diagnosed IDH1-mutant astrocytomas of WHO grade 3 or 4 that showed loss of nuclear ATRX. The samples were drawn from NOA16, a multicentre, single-arm, open-label phase I trial in Germany that tested a mutant IDH1 peptide vaccine in humans for the first time. Genomic DNA for TCRB sequencing was isolated from EDTA blood with the DNeasy Blood and Tissue Kit. Receptor amplification or capture employed the immunoSEQ multiplex PCR assay. Rearranged TCR beta chain sequences were amplified using the hsTCRB Kit according to the manufacturer's protocol. Sequencing of TCRB libraries was carried out on an Illumina MiSeq. The paper's data handling went like this. Demultiplexing, trimming and gene mapping were performed with the kit vendor's proprietary platform. TCRdb took over this immuneACCESS table, retaining in-frame rearrangements with V and J assigned. Such tables are incomplete; in checked studies, under half of the missing clones stem from an unresolved V gene, and the remainder is unexplained. V, J and clone size are those of that table, while D and trimming were read from the DNA. The sample table shows around 32,000 clones, and around 80% are seen once. The ten largest clones add up to approximately 2.9% of the sample.

At the junction V is shortened by 2 bases and J by 4 bases; bases outside the gene matches: 8. The germline V gene supplies CDR1 MNHEY and CDR2 SVGAGI. The CDR3 runs 16 amino acids, cysteine and phenylalanine included. The DNA shown is the 48-base CDR3, in frame from base 1. The rearranged chain carries TRBV6-5 and TRBJ1-1; 9 nucleotides in the junction match TRBD1. This receptor was identified in a middle-aged man with glioma. Some clones in this sample may be carry-over from other donors' samples. The sample here was PBMCs, taken from a glioma patient whose treatment included an IDH1 peptide vaccine. CDR3 protein: CASSYKGQGVVTEAFF. DNA sequence: TGTGCCAGCAGTTACAAGGGACAGGGAGTAGTCACTGAAGCTTTCTTT.